Below are 6 T cell receptor beta chains sequenced from a single sample in a study of blood T cell repertoires in COVID-19. The data were produced by immunoSEQ multiplex PCR, yet TCRdb's version contains in-frame clones alone and is incomplete. The data show 60,000 to 90,000 clones, 65% to 90% seen once. Sequenced: peripheral blood. The receptors stem from a human donor in a cohort sampled during active COVID-19.

The chain links TRBV6-6 to TRBJ1-6; tentatively, D is TRBD1 (6 bases). CDR1 MNHNY and CDR2 SVGAGI come from the germline V gene (reference sequence). The CDR3 is made up of 16 amino acids. V lost 4 bases, J lost 9 bases, and 19 bases lay in between. CDR3 amino acids: CASSSPLGTLSSPLHF. The DNA for the CDR3 is TGTGCCAGCAGTTCGCCCCTCGGGACATTGAGTTCACCCCTCCACTTT.

The rearrangement links TRBV7-2 to TRBJ1-5; D is undetermined. Trimming stripped 1 base from V and 7 bases from J, with 5 bases between. CDR1 is SGHTA and CDR2 is FQGNSA in the germline V gene. The CDR3 runs 12 residues. The CDR3 coding sequence is TGTGCCAGCAGCTTAGGAGGGCAGCCCCAGCATTTT. Translation gives CASSLGGQPQHF.

This sequence joins TRBV6-2 or TRBV6-3 and TRBJ1-1; 8 positions agree with TRBD1. This CDR3 has 13 amino acids. Trimming cost V 6 bases and J 5 bases; bases outside gene matches: 5. Germline V gene sequence: CDR1 MNHEY, CDR2 SVGEGT. CDR3 DNA: TGTGCCAGCAGCGACAGGGGTTCAACTGAAGCTTTCTTT. It specifies CASSDRGSTEAFF.

This chain uses TRBV10-1 with TRBJ1-6; D unclear. CDR3 length equals 13 residues. From germline, CDR1 is WNHNN and CDR2 SYGVQD (reference sequence). V lost 0 bases and J 7 bases, leaving 4 bases between the germline ends. The CDR3 nucleotides are TGCGCCAGCAGTGAGTCTCCGAATTCACCCCTCCACTTT. This encodes CASSESPNSPLHF.

V usage is TRBV11-2 and J usage is TRBJ2-2, with D tentatively TRBD1 (6 bases). V lost 7 bases, J lost 5 bases, and 23 bases lay in between. Germline CDR1 is SGHAT and CDR2 is FQNNGV. This CDR3 is 17 amino acids long. In DNA, the CDR3 is TGTGCCAGCAACTCCGAGTGGACAGCCCTAAGGACCGGGGAGCTGTTTTTT. The encoded protein is CASNSEWTALRTGELFF.

The chain has TRBV7-9 and TRBJ1-5; no clear D gene. Trimming left V 7 bases short and J 1 base short, with 11 bases between. Germline V gene lookup returns CDR1 SEHNR and CDR2 FQNEAQ (reference sequence). The CDR3 is made up of 14 amino acids. The CDR3 spells CASTLSGSNQPQHF. The CDR3 DNA is TGTGCCAGCACCCTCTCAGGCAGCAATCAGCCCCAGCATTTT.